Below, one TCR beta chain is given with its context. Its antigen remains unidentified. The entry originates in a study of cytomegalovirus exposure and HLA in healthy donors. Study conclusions and caveats: According to a later analysis, donors in an Asian-associated ancestry cluster reportedly had fewer N-insertions than the approximately 670-donor mean. Later examination showed HLA-associated TCR beta chains had greater clonal expansion than equally common others.

PCR amplification relied on 60 Vbeta primers (plus 13 Jbeta primers). Original handling: Some 80 million unique TCR beta chains, 10 million to 14 million shared, were counted in a later analysis. Method: immunoSEQ multiplex PCR; TCRdb's copy keeps in-frame clones and lacks some. V and J calls and clone size are given by that table; D and trimming were obtained from the DNA. The data hold about 150,000 clones, with 65% to 85% observed a single time. The sample taken for sequencing was PBMCs. The sequence derives from a woman aged 35 to 49 in good health and CMV-seropositive.

The CDR3 sequence is CASSPGTGFAEAFF. DNA of the CDR3: TGTGCCAGCAGCCCCGGGACAGGGTTCGCTGAAGCTTTCTTT. This sequence joins TRBV7-9 and TRBJ1-1; 9 bases are shared with TRBD1. The CDR3 covers 14 residues. V shed 5 bases, J shed 6 bases, and the junction held 7 bases outside the gene matches. CDR1 SEHNR and CDR2 FQNEAQ come from the germline V gene (reference sequence).